The clone carrying this T cell receptor beta chain was picked up a small number of times. Its antigen remains unknown. At collection, donors were nominally healthy, but unrecorded immune exposures were probable. The data belong to a study of cytomegalovirus exposure and HLA in healthy donors. Findings and limits, study-wide: Later work found most CMV-associated TCR beta chains apparently HLA-restricted.

The PCR employed 60 Vbeta primers together with 13 Jbeta primers. TCRdb's copy holds only in-frame clones and misses some; the assay was immunoSEQ multiplex PCR. The sample yields more than 95,000 clones, 13% to 15% seen once. The CDR3 consists of 15 residues. In germline, CDR1 is MDHEN, CDR2 SYDVKM. V trimming: 6 bases; J trimming: 6 bases; junction bases outside the gene matches: 7. The TCR sequence derives from a female donor in good health and CMV-seronegative. The sample was PBMCs. The gene calls are TRBV28 and TRBJ1-5, with 11 bases that match TRBD1. The CDR3 loop is CASSSDRGQGQPQHF. The CDR3 DNA reads as TGTGCCAGCAGCTCGGACAGGGGGCAGGGTCAGCCCCAGCATTTT.